The 19 T cell receptor beta chains below come from one sample, sequenced in a study of T cells after yellow fever vaccination. TCRdb passed the 5' RACE reads through MiXCR, listing each CDR3 protein once. The top ten hold around 3.5% of the sample, which has over 250,000 distinct CDR3 sequences, roughly 4.8% seen once. Sequenced material: CD4+ T cells sorted from PBMCs, taken on the day of the yellow fever booster vaccination. These receptors came from a man in his late teens or twenties who received the YFV17D yellow fever vaccine.

In this sample, this clonotype turned up many times. The rearrangement joins TRBV4-3 to TRBJ2-1; 16 bases map to TRBD2. Germline assignment: CDR1 LGHNA and CDR2 YSLEER. The CDR3 loop spans 17 amino acids. V lost 4 bases to trimming and J lost 6 bases; unmatched junction nucleotides: 6. The DNA of the CDR3 is TGCGCCAGCAGCCCGGGACTAGCGGGGGGGTATATCAATGAGCAGTTCTTC. As protein: CASSPGLAGGYINEQFF.

This clonotype occurred a few times. The chain links TRBV7-9 to TRBJ2-5; unclear D gene. This CDR3 has 13 residues. Trimming pared 3 bases from V and 5 bases from J, leaving 10 bases between. CDR1 is SEHNR and CDR2 is FQNEAQ in the germline V gene (reference sequence). In nucleotides, the CDR3 is TGTGCCAGCAGCTTTACTCTCCCGGAGACCCAGTACTTC. Translating it yields CASSFTLPETQYF.

The chain has TRBV3-1 and TRBJ2-1, with D unclear. V lost 4 bases, J lost 6 bases, and 7 bases lay in between. CDR1 LGHDT and CDR2 YNNKEL come from the germline V gene (reference sequence). The CDR3 has 12 amino acids. DNA for the CDR3: TGTGCCAGCAGCCCCATCGGCAATGAGCAGTTCTTC. The encoded protein is CASSPIGNEQFF.

The table lists this clonotype with a few counts. The chain combines TRBV7-2 with TRBJ2-7; 9 bases line up with TRBD2. Germline V gene sequence: CDR1 SGHTA, CDR2 FQGNSA. The CDR3 spans 14 residues. J was trimmed by 12 bases and V by 3 bases; bases with no gene match: 12. The CDR3 DNA reads TGTGCCAGCAGCTTGGGTGTCGCGGGGGGGTTCCGGTACTTC. Residues: CASSLGVAGGFRYF.

This clonotype was seen more than once but under ten times. The V call is TRBV20-1, the J call TRBJ1-4, with unresolved D. The V end was cut by 5 bases, the J end by 8 bases, with 18 bases between. The germline gives CDR1 DFQATT, CDR2 SNEGSKA (reference sequence). The CDR3 sequence is 14 residues long. The CDR3 sequence is CSASTGKGQEKLFF. The CDR3 DNA follows: TGCAGTGCTTCGACCGGGAAGGGTCAAGAAAAACTGTTTTTT.

This clonotype has at least ten counts. The rearrangement uses TRBV12-3 or TRBV12-4 and TRBJ1-1; D gene ambiguous. The CDR3 has 14 residues. The V and J ends lost 5 bases and 0 bases respectively, with 10 bases between them. The chain's CDR3 is CASSPQAVNTEAFF. CDR3 DNA: TGTGCCAGCAGTCCCCAGGCCGTGAACACTGAAGCTTTCTTT.

The J gene is TRBJ2-1, the V gene TRBV20-1, with 10 bases fitting TRBD2. The CDR3 consists of 18 residues. Germline V gene lookup returns CDR1 DFQATT and CDR2 SNEGSKA (reference sequence). With V trimmed by 6 bases and J by 0 bases, 14 bases remained unmatched. For the CDR3, the DNA is TGCAGTGCCCGGACTAGCGGCTCTTCCCTTAGCTCCTACAATGAGCAGTTCTTC. Translating gives CSARTSGSSLSSYNEQFF.

This clonotype was observed a few times. The genes are TRBV6-1 and TRBJ1-4; D is possibly TRBD1 (6 bases). Trimming left V 2 bases short and J 7 bases short, with 14 bases between. Germline CDR1 reads MNHNS; CDR2 reads SASEGT. The length of the CDR3 is 15 residues. For the CDR3, the DNA is TGTGCCAGCAGTGAATCGACAGGACTAAGTGAAAAACTGTTTTTT. This codes for CASSESTGLSEKLFF.

This clonotype was seen a few times. The chain is built from TRBV6-5 and TRBJ1-1, with a weak D call TRBD1 (5 bases). V lost 0 bases and J lost 7, with 12 bases in between. This CDR3 is 14 amino acids long. Germline V gives CDR1 MNHEY, CDR2 SVGAGI. CDR3 coding DNA: TGTGCCAGCAGTTACTCGGGGCGGGGAGGTGAAGCTTTCTTT. This gives the protein CASSYSGRGGEAFF.

This clonotype has only a few counts. V usage is TRBV4-1 and J usage is TRBJ1-1, with 9 bases identical to TRBD1. V was clipped by 5 bases and J by 5 bases; unmatched bases: 0. Germline-derived CDR1 and CDR2 are MGHRA and YSYEKL. The CDR3 has 12 amino acids. This chain's CDR3 is CASSGQGTEAFF. For the CDR3, the DNA is TGCGCCAGCAGCGGACAGGGGACTGAAGCTTTCTTT.

Ten or more counts support this clonotype. The chain employs TRBV29-1 and TRBJ2-5; D may be TRBD1 (6 bases). The CDR3 runs 13 residues. In germline, CDR1 is SQVTM, CDR2 ANQGSEA. Trimming left V 3 bases short and J 5 bases short, with 13 bases between. CDR3 in DNA: TGCAGCGTTGACTCAGGGGCTGGGGAGACCCAGTACTTC. Residues: CSVDSGAGETQYF.

The J gene is TRBJ1-2, the V gene TRBV7-2, with 7 bases aligning to TRBD1. The ends lost 5 bases at V and 8 bases at J; junction bases unmatched: 14. The CDR3 spans 15 residues. The germline CDR1 and CDR2 sequences are SGHTA and FQGNSA. CDR3 loop: CASSLPGPRGRGYTF. The CDR3 nucleotides are TGTGCCAGCAGCCTACCCGGCCCGAGGGGGCGAGGCTACACCTTC.

The V and J genes are TRBV20-1 and TRBJ2-7; 7 positions agree with TRBD1. V was pared by 2 bases and J by 5 bases, with 6 bases of the junction left unmatched. This CDR3 is 13 amino acids long. The germline V gene encodes CDR1 DFQATT and CDR2 SNEGSKA (reference sequence). The DNA of the CDR3 is TGCAGTGCTAGACGACAGGGCATGAACGAGCAGTACTTC. Its protein is CSARRQGMNEQYF.

This clonotype came up a few times. Here the CDR3 reads CASSWQGVNTEAFF. The CDR3 DNA reads TGCGCCAGCAGCTGGCAGGGGGTGAACACTGAAGCTTTCTTT. The chain carries TRBV5-1 and TRBJ1-1; 7 bases are shared with TRBD1. The length of the CDR3 is 14 residues. V lost 3 bases, J lost 0 bases, and 2 bases stayed unmatched. From germline, CDR1 is SGHRS and CDR2 YFSETQ. Drawing the rest from reference TRBV5-1 and TRBJ1-1, the complete variable domain is KAGVTQTPRYLIKTRGQQVTLSCSPISGHRSVSWYQQTPGQGLQFLFEYFSETQRNKGNFPGRFSGRQFSNSRSEMNVSTLELGDSALYLCASSWQGVNTEAFFGQGTRLTVV.

This clonotype was seen only a few times. The chain recombines TRBV7-2 with TRBJ2-7; possible D gene TRBD1, 6 bases. V shed 1 base and J shed 0 bases, with 10 bases lying between them. Germline V lookup: CDR1 SGHTA, CDR2 FQGNSA. This CDR3 has 15 residues. CDR3 in amino acids: CASSLGGPTSYEQYV. DNA of the CDR3: TGTGCCAGCAGCTTAGGGGGGCCAACCTCCTACGAGCAGTACGTC.

The rearrangement uses TRBV5-1 and TRBJ2-3; TRBD1 might be the D (6 bases). Germline CDR1 reads SGHRS; CDR2 reads YFSETQ. Between the trimmed V and J ends, which lost 2 bases and 1 base, there was a span of 8 bases. The CDR3 runs to 14 residues. The CDR3 DNA follows: TGCGCCAGCAGCTTTTACAGGGGCACAGATACGCAGTATTTT. Its translation: CASSFYRGTDTQYF.

This clonotype was recorded at least ten times. The rearrangement uses TRBV20-1 and TRBJ2-3; D is unclear. Germline values: CDR1 DFQATT, CDR2 SNEGSKA (reference sequence). Trimming cost V 6 bases and J 2 bases, with 15 bases left between them. The CDR3 has 14 amino acids. CDR3 sequence reads: CSAARAVITDTQYF. The CDR3 bases are TGCAGTGCCGCTAGGGCGGTAATCACAGATACGCAGTATTTT.

In its sample, this clonotype was seen many times. The J gene is TRBJ2-5, the V gene TRBV29-1; tentative D call: TRBD2 (6 bases). V lost 7 bases and J 5 bases, leaving 14 bases between the germline ends. Germline CDR1 SQVTM, CDR2 ANQGSEA. CDR3 length equals 12 residues. The chain's CDR3 is CSGGLLSETQYF. The CDR3 DNA sequence: TGCAGCGGGGGACTTCTCTCGGAGACCCAGTACTTC.

This clonotype occurred a few times. The V gene is TRBV7-2, the J gene TRBJ1-4; 9 nucleotides match TRBD1. Germline V lookup: CDR1 SGHTA, CDR2 FQGNSA. V shed 3 bases and J 8 bases; nucleotides not matched to a gene: 7. CDR3 length equals 15 residues. CDR3 nucleotide sequence: TGTGCCAGCAGCTTCGGGGGGACAGGGAACGAAAAACTGTTTTTT. This sequence encodes CASSFGGTGNEKLFF.